What follows are 29 T cell receptor beta chains derived from one specimen sequenced in a study of T cell responses to AZD1222 COVID-19 vaccine. Only in-frame clones appear in the TCRdb table, and some are missing; sequencing was by immunoSEQ multiplex PCR. The sample lists 95,000 to 150,000 clones; 75% to 95% were seen once. Sequencing used peripheral blood, obtained on day 0 of AZD1222 vaccination. The source of these receptors is an adult in good health.

The chain couples TRBV12-5 to TRBJ2-5; D remains unclear. Deletions cut 7 bases from V and 5 bases from J, with 11 bases between. The CDR3 loop spans 12 amino acids. The germline CDR1 and CDR2 sequences are LGHNT and FRNRAP. CDR3 sequence: CASEGGSETQYF. The CDR3 DNA reads as TGTGCTAGTGAGGGCGGTTCTGAGACCCAGTACTTC.

J is TRBJ1-6 and V is TRBV7-9; 7 bases line up with TRBD1. CDR3 length: 14 residues. Germline assignment: CDR1 SEHNR and CDR2 FQNEAQ (reference sequence). With 5 bases clipped from V and 7 bases from J, the junction kept 5 bases outside the gene matches. CDR3 sequence (DNA): TGTGCCAGCAGCCGGACAGGCTCCAATTCACCCCTCCACTTT. This sequence encodes CASSRTGSNSPLHF. The full variable domain, with the rest looked up from reference TRBV7-9 and TRBJ1-6, is DTGVSQNPRHKITKRGQNVTFRCDPISEHNRLYWYRQTLGQGPEFLTYFQNEAQLEKSRLLSDRFSAERPKGSFSTLEIQRTEQGDSAMYLCASSRTGSNSPLHFGNGTRLTVT.

The rearrangement links TRBV28 to TRBJ1-5; D possibly corresponds to TRBD1 (5 bases). V gave up 8 bases and J gave up 7 bases, with 12 bases separating them. The CDR3 has 12 amino acids. Germline-derived CDR1 and CDR2 are MDHEN and SYDVKM. The DNA of the CDR3 is TGTGCCAGCGGCGATCGGGGCCAGCCCCAGCATTTT. Its protein product is CASGDRGQPQHF.

The chain carries TRBV6-5 and TRBJ1-6; 7 bases agree with TRBD1. Germline V gene data show CDR1 as MNHEY and CDR2 as SVGAGI. V shed 6 bases and J 8 bases; nucleotides not matched to a gene: 7. The CDR3 sequence is 14 residues long. CDR3 loop: CASRTGSGDSPLHF. In nucleotides, the CDR3 is TGTGCCAGCAGGACAGGGTCTGGGGATTCACCCCTCCACTTT.

The chain has TRBV27 and TRBJ2-1; D remains unclear. V gave up 3 bases and J gave up 8 bases, with 14 bases separating them. The CDR3 extends over 14 amino acids. The V gene's germline CDR1 is MNHEY and CDR2 SMNVEV (reference sequence). CDR3 sequence (DNA): TGTGCCAGCAGTTTTAGACACCCACCCGATGAGCAGTTCTTC. It translates to CASSFRHPPDEQFF.

The rearrangement joins TRBV23-1 to TRBJ1-5; D gene unclear. TRBV23-1 is known as an ORF, though its function is uncertain. The CDR3 extends over 14 amino acids. Trimming shortened V by 2 bases and J by 5 bases, and 10 bases separated the two germline ends. The CDR3 DNA reads TGCGCCAGCAGTCAAGGGAGAGTTTATCAGCCCCAGCATTTT. It encodes CASSQGRVYQPQHF.

This clone came up once. The gene calls are TRBV28 and TRBJ1-2; 9 bases agree with TRBD1. V gave up 5 bases and J gave up 4 bases; unmatched junction bases: 11. This CDR3 is 16 amino acids long. Per the germline V gene, CDR1 is MDHEN and CDR2 is SYDVKM. CDR3 sequence reads: CASSPGQGLGSYGYTF. In DNA form, the CDR3 reads TGTGCCAGCAGTCCCGGACAGGGGTTGGGGAGCTATGGCTACACCTTC.

This chain links TRBV2 with TRBJ2-1; TRBD1 agrees at 11 bases. This CDR3 spans 16 amino acids. Germline V gives CDR1 SNHLY, CDR2 FYNNEI. With V trimmed by 7 bases and J by 3 bases, 8 bases remained unmatched. DNA for the CDR3: TGTGCCAGCACCAACTGGGGACAGGGGGGCTACAATGAGCAGTTCTTC. It codes for CASTNWGQGGYNEQFF. The whole variable domain, remainder taken from reference TRBV2 and TRBJ2-1, is EPEVTQTPSHQVTQMGQEVILRCVPISNHLYFYWYRQILGQKVEFLVSFYNNEISEKSEIFDDQFSVERPDGSNFTLKIRSTKLEDSAMYFCASTNWGQGGYNEQFFGPGTRLTVL.

This chain connects TRBV18 to TRBJ1-2; TRBD1 is a possible D gene (5 bases). The ends were cut back, 5 bases at V and 4 bases at J, with 17 bases in the middle. From germline, CDR1 is KGHSH and CDR2 LQKENI. The CDR3 totals 15 residues. The CDR3 spells CASSEGTPSSYGYTF. The CDR3 nucleotides read TGTGCCAGCTCAGAGGGGACGCCCTCTTCCTATGGCTACACCTTC.

This sequence joins TRBV5-1 and TRBJ2-1; tentatively, D is TRBD1 or TRBD2 (6 bases each). Looked up from germline, CDR1 is SGHRS and CDR2 is YFSETQ. The V end was cut by 4 bases, the J end by 7 bases, with 21 bases between. There are 16 residues in the CDR3. The CDR3 is CASSPTGGQGSNEQFF. The DNA for the CDR3 is TGCGCCAGCAGCCCAACCGGGGGCCAGGGTTCAAATGAGCAGTTCTTC.

V usage is TRBV2 and J usage is TRBJ1-1, with unresolved D. The ends were cut back, 5 bases at V and 2 bases at J, with 12 bases in the middle. Germline V CDR1 and CDR2: SNHLY, FYNNEI. The CDR3 consists of 14 residues. CDR3 loop: CASSLKMINTEAFF. In DNA form, the CDR3 reads TGTGCCAGCAGTCTTAAGATGATTAACACTGAAGCTTTCTTT.

This CDR3 reads CASQRGPSSYNEQFF. DNA for the CDR3: TGTGCCAGTCAAAGGGGGCCTAGCTCCTACAATGAGCAGTTCTTC. J is TRBJ2-1 and V is TRBV28; 7 bases match TRBD1. The V gene's germline CDR1 is MDHEN and CDR2 SYDVKM. Losses at the gene ends were 9 bases for V and 0 bases for J; bases not matched to a gene: 8. The CDR3 is 15 residues long.

The chain is built from TRBV2 and TRBJ1-5; D not certain. V dropped 5 bases and J dropped 0 bases, with 5 bases sitting between them. The CDR3 spans 13 residues. Germline CDR1 and CDR2: SNHLY and FYNNEI. Here the CDR3 reads CASSTYSNQPQHF. For the CDR3, the DNA is TGTGCCAGCAGTACCTATAGCAATCAGCCCCAGCATTTT.

This clone was counted only a few times. CDR3 bases: TGTGCCAGTAGTATAGGAGGGGGGGTCACTGAAGCTTTCTTT. Its translation is CASSIGGGVTEAFF. The chain has TRBV19 and TRBJ1-1, with D possibly being TRBD1 (6 bases). This CDR3 region has 14 residues. Germline V gene data show CDR1 as LNHDA and CDR2 as SQIVND (reference sequence). V lost 1 base, J lost 4 bases, and 10 bases lay in between.

The gene calls are TRBV15 and TRBJ2-1, with 7 bases aligning to TRBD1. The junction had 8 bases not matched to a gene; V was cut back by 2 bases and J by 4 bases. Germline values: CDR1 LNHNV, CDR2 YYDKDF (reference sequence). The CDR3 totals 16 residues. The CDR3 is CATSRTRGLVYNEQFF. As DNA, the CDR3 is TGTGCCACCAGCAGAACTAGGGGGCTCGTATACAATGAGCAGTTCTTC.

The V and J genes are TRBV2 and TRBJ2-3, with unresolved D. V was cut by 6 bases and J by 2 bases, with 3 bases left in between. The CDR3 is 11 residues long. From germline, CDR1 is SNHLY and CDR2 FYNNEI. In DNA, the CDR3 is TGTGCCAGCAGCGACACAGATACGCAGTATTTT. Its protein product is CASSDTDTQYF.

V usage is TRBV7-9 and J usage is TRBJ2-2; a weak D match, TRBD2 (7 bases). CDR1 is SEHNR and CDR2 is FQNEAQ in the germline V gene (reference sequence). V was trimmed by 3 bases and J by 6 bases, leaving 11 bases between them. The CDR3 extends over 14 amino acids. The CDR3 DNA reads as TGTGCCAGCAGCTTGTCGGGGGGCCCCGGGGAGCTGTTTTTT. It translates to CASSLSGGPGELFF.

Concerning this clone itself: Sequence at one end of the junction differs from germline and may be a read error. The chain links TRBV3-1 (or the pseudogene TRBV3-2) to TRBJ2-7; D gene uncertain. This CDR3 is 11 amino acids long. The germline V gene has CDR1 LGHDT and CDR2 YNNKEL (reference sequence). CDR3 bases: TGTGCCAGCAGCCAAGCCAGTAGGTCAGTGTTC. The encoded protein is CASSQASRSVF.

This clone has just one count. The gene calls are TRBV3-1 (or the pseudogene TRBV3-2) and TRBJ1-4, with 9 bases lining up with TRBD1. Looked up from germline, CDR1 is LGHDT and CDR2 is YNNKEL (reference sequence). The V segment lost 3 bases and the J segment 4 bases; nucleotides outside the gene matches: 6. This CDR3 spans 16 amino acids. CDR3 sequence reads: CASSHRPGQGNEKLFF. Here the CDR3 DNA reads TGTGCCAGCAGCCACCGACCGGGACAGGGTAATGAAAAACTGTTTTTT.

Concerning this clone itself: A junction boundary mismatches the germline segment, possibly from a read error. The chain has TRBV7-3 and TRBJ2-1; D possibly corresponds to TRBD2 (6 bases). This CDR3 has 16 residues. The V gene's germline CDR1 is SGHTA and CDR2 FQGTGA. The CDR3 loop reads CASSLRAGTSHNEQFF. The CDR3, as DNA: TGTGCCAGCAGCTTAAGAGCGGGTACCTCCCACAATGAGCAGTTCTTC.

This clone was detected only once. This chain uses TRBV30 with TRBJ2-2, with D uncertain. CDR1 is GTSNPN, CDR2 SVGIG, per germline (reference sequence). CDR3 length: 14 amino acids. Between the trimmed V and J ends, which lost 0 bases and 6 bases, there was a span of 11 bases. CDR3 sequence: CAWSVLDEAGELFF. The CDR3 coding sequence is TGTGCCTGGAGTGTCCTCGACGAGGCCGGGGAGCTGTTTTTT.

This chain uses TRBV10-1 with TRBJ2-7; perhaps TRBD1 as D (6 bases). CDR1 WNHNN and CDR2 SYGVQD come from the germline V gene (reference sequence). V lost 5 bases to trimming and J lost 3 bases, with 14 bases between them. The CDR3 contains 14 residues. CDR3 bases: TGCGCCAGCAGTCCGACAGGCGACCGCTACGAGCAGTACTTC. The encoded protein is CASSPTGDRYEQYF.

This clone was detected only a few times. J is TRBJ1-5 and V is TRBV28; TRBD1 might be the D (6 bases). Trimming left V 4 bases short and J 1 base short, with 17 bases between. There are 17 residues in the CDR3. Germline-derived CDR1 and CDR2 are MDHEN and SYDVKM. The CDR3 loop is CASSSPLGGGSNQPQHF. Here the CDR3 DNA reads TGTGCCAGCAGTTCACCCTTGGGGGGCGGAAGCAATCAGCCCCAGCATTTT.

J is TRBJ2-4 and V is TRBV19; D is perhaps TRBD1 (5 bases). The CDR3 extends over 17 amino acids. Germline V CDR1 and CDR2: LNHDA, SQIVND (reference sequence). V was trimmed by 3 bases and J by 2 bases, leaving 17 bases between them. The CDR3 protein is CASSIQGVEFTKNIQYF. In DNA form, the CDR3 reads TGTGCCAGTAGTATCCAAGGGGTCGAATTCACCAAAAACATTCAGTACTTC.

The chain is built from TRBV28 and TRBJ1-1; 7 nucleotides agree with TRBD1. V lost 2 bases, J lost 5 bases, and 8 bases stayed unmatched. The CDR3 extends over 15 amino acids. Germline loops: CDR1 MDHEN, CDR2 SYDVKM. Written as DNA, the CDR3 is TGTGCCAGCAGTTTACCGCGACAGGGTGGAACTGAAGCTTTCTTT. Translated, it gives CASSLPRQGGTEAFF.

This clone has more than one count but fewer than ten. This chain uses TRBV5-8 with TRBJ2-7; D possibly matches TRBD1 or TRBD2 (5 bases each). Trimming shortened V by 3 bases and J by 0 bases, and 13 bases separated the two germline ends. Looked up from germline, CDR1 is SGHTS and CDR2 is YDEGEE. The length of the CDR3 is 15 residues. The DNA of the CDR3 is TGTGCCAGCAGCTGGGACGGAGAGAGCTCCTACGAGCAGTACTTC. It yields the protein CASSWDGESSYEQYF.

The chain employs TRBV13 and TRBJ2-5; TRBD1 is a possible D gene (7 bases). The CDR3 runs to 14 residues. Germline loops: CDR1 PRHDT, CDR2 FYEKMQ (reference sequence). Trimming removed 2 bases from V and 4 bases from J, with 11 bases in between. The CDR3, as DNA: TGTGCCAGCAGCTTAAGACAGGGACTAGAGACCCAGTACTTC. This sequence encodes CASSLRQGLETQYF.

The chain links TRBV7-9 to TRBJ2-3; 8 nucleotides agree with TRBD1. After removal of 5 bases from V and 4 bases from J, the junction contained 20 bases not matched to a gene. The CDR3 has 19 residues. Germline V gene data show CDR1 as SEHNR and CDR2 as FQNEAQ (reference sequence). The CDR3 nucleotides are TGTGCCAGCAGCGCACTCCCGCAGACAGGGGCACGGGGAGCAGATACGCAGTATTTT. Translating it yields CASSALPQTGARGADTQYF.

This chain's CDR3 is CSVGEMENIQYF. In DNA form, the CDR3 reads TGCAGCGTAGGGGAGATGGAAAACATTCAGTACTTC. This chain uses TRBV29-1 with TRBJ2-4; tentatively, D is TRBD1 or TRBD2 (5 bases each). The CDR3 totals 12 residues. Looked up from germline, CDR1 is SQVTM and CDR2 is ANQGSEA. V was shortened by 6 bases and J by 5 bases, with 11 bases between the two germline ends.